This TCR beta chain was profiled in a study of identical twins. This clonotype was seen more than once but under ten times. The cDNA had a unique molecular identifier and a template-switch universal primer site. TCRdb reanalysed the 5' RACE reads using MiXCR and keeps one entry per CDR3 protein. The table lists some 560,000 distinct CDR3 sequences, around 9.6% of them singletons. The CDR3 has 17 amino acids. Germline loops: CDR1 SGHAT, CDR2 FQNNGV. V trimming: 0 bases; J trimming: 7 bases; junction bases outside the gene matches: 9. The data also belong to a second study, concerning yellow fever vaccine responses in identical twins.

The clonotype was recovered from a woman aged 18-35 years in good health. The chain carries TRBV11-2 and TRBJ2-2, with 9 bases lining up with TRBD1. Sequencing was done on a sample of PBMCs. The CDR3 protein is CASSLEGTGIKGGELFF. CDR3 DNA sequence: TGTGCCAGCAGCTTAGAGGGGACAGGGATTAAGGGCGGGGAGCTGTTTTTT. Filled out from reference TRBV11-2 and TRBJ2-2, the complete variable domain reads EAGVAQSPRYKIIEKRQSVAFWCNPISGHATLYWYQQILGQGPKLLIQFQNNGVVDDSQLPKDRFSAERLKGVDSTLKIQPAKLEDSAVYLCASSLEGTGIKGGELFFGEGSRLTVL.